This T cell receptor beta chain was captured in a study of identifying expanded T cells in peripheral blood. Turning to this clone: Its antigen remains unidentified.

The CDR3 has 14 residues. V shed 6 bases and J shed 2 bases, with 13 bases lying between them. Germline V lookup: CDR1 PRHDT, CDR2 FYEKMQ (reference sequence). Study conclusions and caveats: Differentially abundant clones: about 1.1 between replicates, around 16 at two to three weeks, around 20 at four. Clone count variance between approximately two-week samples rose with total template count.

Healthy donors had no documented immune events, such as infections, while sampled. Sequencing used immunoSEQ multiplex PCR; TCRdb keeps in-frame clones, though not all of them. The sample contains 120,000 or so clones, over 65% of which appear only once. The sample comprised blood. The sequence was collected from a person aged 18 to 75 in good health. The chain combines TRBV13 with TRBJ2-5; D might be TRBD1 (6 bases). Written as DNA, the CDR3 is TGTGCCAGCAGTCATGGGACATATCAAGAGACCCAGTACTTC. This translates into CASSHGTYQETQYF.